Following are 24 T cell receptor beta chains from one sample sequenced in a study of cytomegalovirus exposure and HLA in healthy donors. Both 60 Vbeta primers and 13 Jbeta primers went into the PCR. TCRdb's copy holds only in-frame clones and misses some; the assay was immunoSEQ multiplex PCR. This sample carries about 83,000 clones, 70% to 85% of them seen once, and the ten largest clones take just over 8%. The sample was PBMCs. The receptors stem from a man between 60 and 75 years old in good health and CMV-seronegative.

The gene calls are TRBV7-2 and TRBJ2-5; TRBD2 is a possible D gene (5 bases). The germline V gene has CDR1 SGHTA and CDR2 FQGNSA. The CDR3 totals 13 residues. Trimming cost V 1 base and J 5 bases, with 8 bases left between them. The CDR3 DNA is TGTGCCAGCAGCTTAGGCCCGGGGGAGACCCAGTACTTC. Translated: CASSLGPGETQYF.

This clone was detected a few times. V usage is TRBV11-2 and J usage is TRBJ1-1, with D maybe TRBD1 (5 bases). This CDR3 comprises 13 residues. With 10 bases removed from V and 2 bases from J, the gap between germline ends came to 14 bases. Germline lookup yields CDR1 SGHAT and CDR2 FQNNGV. The CDR3 protein is CATMKTANTEAFF. CDR3 coding DNA: TGTGCCACCATGAAGACAGCAAACACTGAAGCTTTCTTT. Together with reference TRBV11-2 and TRBJ1-1, the CDR3 gives the full variable domain: EAGVAQSPRYKIIEKRQSVAFWCNPISGHATLYWYQQILGQGPKLLIQFQNNGVVDDSQLPKDRFSAERLKGVDSTLKIQPAKLEDSAVYLCATMKTANTEAFFGQGTRLTVV.

The chain recombines TRBV16 with TRBJ1-6; 11 positions agree with TRBD1. The CDR3 spans 15 residues. The J segment lost 9 bases and the V segment lost 0 bases, leaving 1 base of the junction unmatched. Looked up from germline, CDR1 is KGHSY and CDR2 is FQNENV. The CDR3 coding sequence is TGTGCCAGCAGCCAATCAGGACAGGGGGCTTCACCCCTCCACTTT. It translates to CASSQSGQGASPLHF.

The chain couples TRBV6-1 to TRBJ1-5, with D perhaps TRBD1 (5 bases). Germline loops: CDR1 MNHNS, CDR2 SASEGT. V was pared by 5 bases and J by 4 bases, with 12 bases between. The CDR3 runs to 14 residues. The CDR3 is CASSNGQQNQPQHF. DNA of the CDR3: TGTGCCAGCAGTAACGGACAACAAAATCAGCCCCAGCATTTT.

The V gene is TRBV11-2, the J gene TRBJ2-1; TRBD2 aligns across 9 bases. Germline values: CDR1 SGHAT, CDR2 FQNNGV. The CDR3 is 15 residues long. J was trimmed by 2 bases and V by 5 bases; bases with no gene match: 4. CDR3 amino acids: CASSLSGGPYNEQFF. The CDR3 nucleotides are TGTGCCAGCAGCCTTAGCGGGGGACCCTACAATGAGCAGTTCTTC.

The J gene is TRBJ2-2, the V gene TRBV7-8; TRBD2 matches at 8 bases. Trimming took 2 bases from V and 7 from J; bases not matched to a gene: 6. Germline V gives CDR1 SGHVS, CDR2 FQNEAQ. The CDR3 extends over 15 amino acids. The DNA for the CDR3 is TGTGCCAGCAGCTTATCTAGCGGGCGGGGCGGGGAGCTGTTTTTT. Translation gives CASSLSSGRGGELFF.

The J gene is TRBJ2-5, the V gene TRBV2; weak D call: TRBD2 (6 bases). V shed 4 bases and J shed 3 bases, with 12 bases lying between them. The CDR3 sequence is 14 residues long. The V gene's germline CDR1 is SNHLY and CDR2 FYNNEI. CDR3 in DNA: TGTGCCAGCAGTGTAGGCAGGGAGGAAGAGACCCAGTACTTC. Translating gives CASSVGREEETQYF.

The chain joins TRBV6-1 to TRBJ1-3; a weak D match, TRBD1 (5 bases). V lost 2 bases and J 0 bases, leaving 11 bases between the germline ends. The V gene's germline CDR1 is MNHNS and CDR2 SASEGT. CDR3 size: 16 residues. CDR3 amino acids: CASSERQPSSGNTIYF. CDR3 bases: TGTGCCAGCAGTGAAAGACAGCCCTCCTCTGGAAACACCATATATTTT.

The chain employs TRBV4-1 and TRBJ2-7, with 7 nucleotides matching TRBD2. The germline V gene has CDR1 MGHRA and CDR2 YSYEKL. Germline trimming cut 4 bases from V and 1 base from J; bases unmatched to any gene: 4. The CDR3 totals 14 residues. The CDR3: CASSLSGKSYEQYF. CDR3 bases: TGCGCCAGCAGCCTAAGCGGGAAGTCCTACGAGCAGTACTTC.

The genes are TRBV6-5 and TRBJ2-6; possible D gene TRBD2, 5 bases. With 3 bases removed from V and 0 bases from J, the gap between germline ends came to 6 bases. Germline V CDR1 and CDR2: MNHEY, SVGAGI. The CDR3 consists of 15 residues. For the CDR3, the DNA is TGTGCCAGCAGTTATCGGGGCTCTGGGGCCAACGTCCTGACTTTC. It is translated as CASSYRGSGANVLTF.

This chain joins TRBV15 and TRBJ2-1; TRBD2 agrees at 8 bases. The V segment lost 6 bases and the J segment 8 bases; nucleotides outside the gene matches: 15. Germline V CDR1 and CDR2: LNHNV, YYDKDF (reference sequence). This CDR3 spans 16 amino acids. CDR3 residues: CATRSGAGGPGDEQFF. CDR3 in DNA: TGTGCCACCAGATCGGGGGCGGGAGGCCCAGGGGATGAGCAGTTCTTC.

The V gene is TRBV7-6, the J gene TRBJ2-2, with 8 bases that match TRBD2. The J segment lost 4 bases and the V segment lost 1 base, leaving 5 bases of the junction unmatched. Germline V gives CDR1 SGHVS, CDR2 FNYEAQ. The CDR3 sequence is 16 residues long. The CDR3 nucleotides are TGTGCCAGCAGCTTAGAAACGGGGGGGCCCACCGGGGAGCTGTTTTTT. It yields the protein CASSLETGGPTGELFF.

V usage is TRBV29-1 and J usage is TRBJ2-3, with no clear D. CDR3 length: 13 amino acids. Germline V lookup: CDR1 SQVTM, CDR2 ANQGSEA. V lost 0 bases and J 2 bases, leaving 6 bases between the germline ends. CDR3 DNA: TGCAGCGTTGAAGATCTCTCCACAGATACGCAGTATTTT. Protein sequence: CSVEDLSTDTQYF.

The V and J genes are TRBV7-6 and TRBJ2-7; the match to TRBD2 covers 7 bases. Germline loops: CDR1 SGHVS, CDR2 FNYEAQ. V gave up 6 bases and J gave up 2 bases; unmatched junction bases: 4. CDR3 length: 13 amino acids. DNA for the CDR3: TGTGCCAGCAGTCTCCGGGAGGCCTACGAGCAGTACTTC. Amino acid sequence: CASSLREAYEQYF.

The rearrangement links TRBV6-5 to TRBJ1-5; D not certain. V was cut by 0 bases and J by 6 bases, with 12 bases left in between. CDR3 length: 15 residues. Germline lookup yields CDR1 MNHEY and CDR2 SVGAGI. Written as DNA, the CDR3 is TGTGCCAGCAGTTACTCGCGGCCGGTAGGTCAGCCCCAGCATTTT. It translates to CASSYSRPVGQPQHF.

CDR3 nucleotide sequence: TGCGCCAGCAGCTCGTCCGGCTCCTACGAGCAGTACTTC. It specifies CASSSSGSYEQYF. V usage is TRBV5-1 and J usage is TRBJ2-7, with D unclear. The V end was cut by 3 bases, the J end by 0 bases, with 7 bases between. Looked up from germline, CDR1 is SGHRS and CDR2 is YFSETQ. This CDR3 region has 13 residues.

The gene calls are TRBV4-1 and TRBJ1-5; 9 nucleotides align to TRBD1. Unmatched junction bases numbered 8, after V lost 2 bases and J lost 6 bases. CDR3 size: 16 residues. Germline V gene sequence: CDR1 MGHRA, CDR2 YSYEKL. The CDR3 is CASSQTTGGKIQPQHF. As DNA, the CDR3 is TGCGCCAGCAGCCAAACCACAGGGGGCAAGATTCAGCCCCAGCATTTT.

This chain joins TRBV28 and TRBJ1-2, with D possibly TRBD1 on 5 matching bases. From germline, CDR1 is MDHEN and CDR2 SYDVKM. The CDR3 has 12 amino acids. Trimming cost V 11 bases and J 6 bases, with 16 bases left between them. CDR3 amino acids: CALSGGVDGYTF. DNA for the CDR3: TGTGCCCTCAGTGGGGGGGTAGATGGCTACACCTTC.

This chain uses TRBV14 with TRBJ2-1; D gene uncertain. This CDR3 region has 11 residues. Trimming stripped 3 bases from V and 9 bases from J, with 6 bases between. Germline lookup yields CDR1 SGHDN and CDR2 FVKESK. The CDR3 DNA follows: TGTGCCAGCAGCCACAACAGTGAGCAGTTCTTC. This encodes CASSHNSEQFF.

The V and J genes are TRBV19 and TRBJ2-3; D may be TRBD2 (5 bases). Between the trimmed V and J ends, which lost 6 bases and 2 bases, there was a span of 15 bases. CDR3 length: 15 amino acids. Germline V CDR1 and CDR2: LNHDA, SQIVND (reference sequence). The CDR3 sequence is CASSQYSGYTDTQYF. CDR3 DNA sequence: TGTGCCAGTAGCCAGTACAGCGGTTACACAGATACGCAGTATTTT.

The rearrangement links TRBV2 to TRBJ2-5; 12 nucleotides align to TRBD1. The end of the DNA is better explained by TRBJ2-7, so the J call may be wrong. The CDR3 runs to 15 residues. Germline lookup yields CDR1 SNHLY and CDR2 FYNNEI. The CDR3 nucleotides read TGTGCCAGCAGGGGGGGACAGGGGGCCTTTTACGAGCAGTACTTC. It is translated as CASRGGQGAFYEQYF.

J is TRBJ2-5 and V is TRBV5-1; 10 bases are a match to TRBD2. The DNA end is a closer match to TRBJ2-7, so the J assignment may be wrong. This CDR3 region has 14 residues. Germline V gives CDR1 SGHRS, CDR2 YFSETQ. The CDR3 sequence is CANELAGASYEQYF. In nucleotides, the CDR3 is TGCGCCAACGAGCTAGCGGGAGCGTCCTACGAGCAGTACTTC.

This clone was seen a few times. This sequence joins TRBV7-2 and TRBJ1-6, with 9 bases aligning to TRBD1. Per the germline V gene, CDR1 is SGHTA and CDR2 is FQGNSA. The CDR3 contains 14 residues. V gave up 4 bases and J gave up 7 bases; unmatched junction bases: 2. In nucleotides, the CDR3 is TGTGCCAGCAGCTGGGACAGGGACAATTCACCCCTCCACTTT. It translates to CASSWDRDNSPLHF.

The chain combines TRBV7-6 with TRBJ1-1; tentatively, D is TRBD1 (6 bases). Germline CDR1 SGHVS, CDR2 FNYEAQ. With 5 bases removed from V and 4 bases from J, the gap between germline ends came to 14 bases. CDR3 length: 14 amino acids. The CDR3 loop reads CASSPTGSVTEAFF. The CDR3 bases are TGTGCCAGCAGCCCCACAGGGTCGGTCACTGAAGCTTTCTTT.